The rows below give T cell receptor beta chains drawn from one sample of a study of T cells in Graves' hyperthyroidism and ophthalmopathy. Via MiXCR, TCRdb re-called the multiplex PCR reads, giving one row per CDR3 protein. The table lists roughly 710,000 distinct CDR3 sequences, about a third of them singletons. Sequences were obtained from blood. Receptor source: a middle-aged woman with Graves' hyperthyroidism. Both conserved end residues are part of each CDR3. D genes are given only for firm matches. Size tells how often a clone was seen (once, few, many) or the class of an expanded clone, and some rows leave it out.

TRBV7-2	few	TRBD1	TRBJ1-2	TGTGCCAGCAGTATATACCAGGGGGCGACTAACTATGGCTACACCTTC	CASSIYQGATNYGYTF
TRBV15	.	TRBD2	TRBJ2-5	TGTGCCACCAGCAGACCCGGGGGGGGCAGGTACCAAGAGACCCAGTACTTC	CATSRPGGGRYQETQYF
TRBV19	few	.	TRBJ1-3	TGTGCCAGTAGTATCTCGGGTATCTCTGGAAACACCATATATTTT	CASSISGISGNTIYF
TRBV29-1	many	.	TRBJ1-1	TGCAGCGTTCATGGACGGATGAACACTGAAGCTTTCTTT	CSVHGRMNTEAFF
TRBV6-6	.	TRBD1	TRBJ2-7	TGTGCCAGCAATGTAGACTTCGCCGGGACAGGCTCCTACGAGCAGTACTTC	CASNVDFAGTGSYEQYF
TRBV24-1	once	.	TRBJ2-1	TGTGCCACCGAGAAACAAAGTGACGACAGTCTTCACAATGAGCAGTTCTTC	CATEKQSDDSLHNEQFF
TRBV12-3/TRBV12-4	many	.	TRBJ1-2	TGTGCCAGCAGCCCCACGGCAGGGAGATATGGCTACACCTTC	CASSPTAGRYGYTF
TRBV5-8	.	.	TRBJ1-1	TGTGCCACCCGAAGGGGGTCAGACCTGAACACTGAAGCTTTCTTT	CATRRGSDLNTEAFF
TRBV7-9	once	.	TRBJ2-5	TGTGCCAGCGCCTGGGTGAATGAGACCCAGTACTTC	CASAWVNETQYF
TRBV7-2	few	TRBD2	TRBJ2-7	TGTGCCAGCAGCCTAGCGGGGGGGGACAACGAGCAGTACTTC	CASSLAGGDNEQYF
TRBV11-3	.	.	TRBJ1-2	TGTGCCAGCAGCTTAGTGGCTAGCGGGGACTACACCTTC	CASSLVASGDYTF
TRBV6-5	.	.	TRBJ1-5	TGTGCCAGCAGATCTAATCAGGGAAATAGCAATCAGCCCCAGCATTTT	CASRSNQGNSNQPQHF
TRBV12-3/TRBV12-4	many	.	TRBJ1-2	TGTGCCAGCAGTTCCCTGGCCGGCTATGGCTACACCTTC	CASSSLAGYGYTF
TRBV7-9	few	TRBD1	TRBJ2-7	TGTGCCAGCAGCTCTGTCACAGGGGGTTTCTACGAGCAGTACTTC	CASSSVTGGFYEQYF